The 6 T cell receptor beta chains below come from one sample, sequenced in a study of blood T cell repertoires in COVID-19. Only in-frame clones appear in the TCRdb table, and some are missing; sequencing was by immunoSEQ multiplex PCR. The sample contains more than 65,000 clones, under 85% of which appear only once. The sequencing sample was made of peripheral blood. The origin of the receptors is a man aged 60 to 75 with acute or convalescent COVID-19.

The chain couples TRBV5-6 to TRBJ1-1, with D possibly matching TRBD1 (6 bases). The CDR3 loop spans 14 amino acids. V was cut by 1 base and J by 7 bases, with 14 bases left in between. In germline, CDR1 is SGHDT, CDR2 YYEEEE. The CDR3 sequence: CASSLRGAVGEAFF. CDR3 nucleotides: TGTGCCAGCAGCTTGCGGGGGGCCGTAGGTGAAGCTTTCTTT.

The rearrangement uses TRBV7-9 and TRBJ1-1; TRBD1 agrees at 9 bases. Per the germline V gene, CDR1 is SEHNR and CDR2 is FQNEAQ (reference sequence). CDR3 length: 15 amino acids. V trimming: 4 bases; J trimming: 0 bases; junction bases outside the gene matches: 3. CDR3 amino acids: CASSYDRGVNTEAFF. The CDR3 coding sequence is TGTGCCAGCAGCTACGACAGGGGGGTGAACACTGAAGCTTTCTTT. Full variable domain (remainder filled in from reference TRBV7-9 and TRBJ1-1): DTGVSQNPRHKITKRGQNVTFRCDPISEHNRLYWYRQTLGQGPEFLTYFQNEAQLEKSRLLSDRFSAERPKGSFSTLEIQRTEQGDSAMYLCASSYDRGVNTEAFFGQGTRLTVV.

This chain connects TRBV21-1 to TRBJ1-3; TRBD1 reflects the table's D call only, with no check against the DNA. TRBV21-1 constitutes a pseudogene. The CDR3 has 14 amino acids. CDR3 nucleotide sequence: TGTGCCAGGAGGACACCGTACACTGGAAACACCATATATTTT. This gives the protein CARRTPYTGNTIYF.

CDR3 sequence: CAIREDRGNQPQHF. CDR3 coding DNA: TGTGCCATCAGAGAAGACAGGGGCAATCAGCCCCAGCATTTT. The rearrangement links TRBV10-3 to TRBJ1-5; TRBD1 matches at 7 bases. Germline values: CDR1 ENHRY, CDR2 SYGVKD. CDR3 length equals 14 residues. The V gene end was trimmed by 6 bases and the J gene end by 2 bases; junction bases not matched to a gene: 4.

The chain couples TRBV6-6 to TRBJ2-7; 7 bases align to TRBD1. The trim removed 6 bases at V and 3 bases at J, leaving 2 bases unmatched. Germline CDR1 reads MNHNY; CDR2 reads SVGAGI (reference sequence). The CDR3 sequence is 12 residues long. The CDR3 DNA reads as TGTGCCAGCAGACCAGGGGGCTACGAGCAGTACTTC. As protein: CASRPGGYEQYF.

The chain has TRBV18 and TRBJ1-2; D unresolved. CDR3 size: 15 residues. Germline lookup yields CDR1 KGHSH and CDR2 LQKENI. V was shortened by 1 base and J by 1 base, with 10 bases between the two germline ends. The DNA for the CDR3 is TGTGCCAGCTCACCACGGCAGAACAGTAACTATGGCTACACCTTC. It yields the protein CASSPRQNSNYGYTF.